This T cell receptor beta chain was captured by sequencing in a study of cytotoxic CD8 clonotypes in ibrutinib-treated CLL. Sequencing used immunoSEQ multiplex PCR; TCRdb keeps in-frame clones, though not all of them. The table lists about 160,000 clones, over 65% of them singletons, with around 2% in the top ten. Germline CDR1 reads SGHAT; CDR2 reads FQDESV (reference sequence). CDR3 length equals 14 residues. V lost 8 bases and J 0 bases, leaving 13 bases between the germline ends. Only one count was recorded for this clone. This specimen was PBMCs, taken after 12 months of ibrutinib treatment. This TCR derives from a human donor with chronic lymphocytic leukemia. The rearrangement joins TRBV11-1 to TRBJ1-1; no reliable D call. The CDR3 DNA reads TGTGCCAGCCGTCAGATGACACTGAACACTGAAGCTTTCTTT. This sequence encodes CASRQMTLNTEAFF.